One sample yielded the 3 T cell receptor beta chains listed below, sequenced in a study of T cells in Graves' hyperthyroidism and ophthalmopathy. Amplified regions were TCR beta CDR3 sequences from RNA transcripts. Using the HTBI primer set, a first-round RT-PCR was run on the TCR CDR3. MiXCR, run by TCRdb on the multiplex PCR reads, gives a single entry per CDR3 protein. There are some 510,000 distinct CDR3 sequences in the sample; around 20% occur only once, and approximately 26% lies in the top ten. Source material: blood. These receptors were taken from a man aged 18 to 29 with Graves' hyperthyroidism.

V and J are TRBV20-1 and TRBJ1-3, with no clear D. CDR1 and CDR2 (germline): DFQATT, SNEGSKA (reference sequence). The CDR3 consists of 13 residues. V shed 6 bases and J shed 4 bases, with 13 bases lying between them. CDR3 in DNA: TGCAGTGCCCCGGCGGCAGCCGGAAACACCATATATTTT. The encoded protein is CSAPAAAGNTIYF.

The chain recombines TRBV7-2 with TRBJ1-3; D is undetermined. Germline values: CDR1 SGHTA, CDR2 FQGNSA. V lost 3 bases and J 0 bases, leaving 12 bases between the germline ends. CDR3 length: 16 residues. The CDR3 here is CASSFATGVSGNTIYF. The CDR3 DNA is TGTGCCAGCAGCTTCGCCACGGGCGTCTCTGGAAACACCATATATTTT. Supplemented by reference TRBV7-2 and TRBJ1-3, the full variable domain reads GAGVSQSPSNKVTEKGKDVELRCDPISGHTALYWYRQSLGQGLEFLIYFQGNSAPDKSGLPSDRFSAERTGGSVSTLTIQRTQQEDSAVYLCASSFATGVSGNTIYFGEGSWLTVV.

This clonotype came up many times. Because the CDR3 is missing its conserved closing phenylalanine or tryptophan, this is likely a read error. The V and J genes are TRBV12-3 or TRBV12-4 and TRBJ2-7, with D perhaps matching TRBD1 (6 bases). The V end lost 6 bases, the J end lost 1 base, and 10 bases lay between the germline ends. The CDR3 runs to 13 residues. The DNA of the CDR3 is TGTGCCAGCAGCTCGGACAGTTCCTACGAGCAGTACTCC. As protein: CASSSDSSYEQYS.